The 2 T cell receptor beta chains in this list originate from one sample, sequenced in a study of T cell changes during pregnancy in multiple sclerosis. The method was immunoSEQ multiplex PCR; TCRdb's version includes in-frame clones alone and lacks a portion of them. The repertoire has 15,000 to 20,000 clones, nearly 90% of them found once; the top ten carry 10% to 15%. Sequences were derived from CD8+ T cells from peripheral blood mononuclear cells, sampled after pregnancy. The receptors were gathered from a female donor in good health, enrolled as a control in a pregnancy study.

This clone is medium-sized by share. This sequence joins TRBV29-1 and TRBJ1-1; D is uncertain. V lost 6 bases and J 6 bases, leaving 8 bases between the germline ends. CDR3 length: 10 residues. CDR1 is SQVTM, CDR2 ANQGSEA, per germline. The DNA for the CDR3 is TGCAGCGTGCAGGTTGCTGAAGCTTTCTTT. It translates to CSVQVAEAFF. Full variable domain (missing parts from reference TRBV29-1 and TRBJ1-1): SAVISQKPSRDICQRGTSLTIQCQVDSQVTMMFWYRQQPGQSLTLIATANQGSEATYESGFVIDKFPISRPNLTFSTLTVSNMSPEDSSIYLCSVQVAEAFFGQGTRLTVV.

V and J are TRBV7-8 and TRBJ2-7, with D possibly matching TRBD2 (6 bases). Germline assignment: CDR1 SGHVS and CDR2 FQNEAQ. V was cut by 6 bases and J by 6 bases, with 12 bases left in between. There are 12 residues in the CDR3. Here the CDR3 DNA reads TGTGCCAGCAGTCCGCACGGGGGCGAGCAGTACTTC. Translation: CASSPHGGEQYF.